This T cell receptor beta chain stems from a study of Ad26.COV2.S vaccination and SARS-CoV-2 variants. CDR1 is MNHNS and CDR2 is SASEGT in the germline V gene. Trimming cost V 2 bases and J 1 base, with 12 bases left between them. The CDR3 has 16 residues. The treatment here: about 20 received Ad26.COV2.S at low or high dose, single or two shots; 5 received placebo; per-sample allocation not given. After the first vaccine or placebo injection, samples were drawn on day 63. Only in-frame clones appear in the TCRdb table, and some are missing; sequencing was by immunoSEQ multiplex PCR. The table lists 510,000 or so clones, approximately 90% of them singletons.

This clonotype was sampled from a person between 18 and 59 years old who received the Ad26.COV2.S COVID-19 vaccine or a placebo. Sample: peripheral blood, taken in a trial of Ad26.COV2.S vaccine versus placebo. The genes are TRBV6-1 and TRBJ2-1; perhaps TRBD1 as D (5 bases). The CDR3, as DNA: TGTGCCAGCAGTGAATATCCAGGGTTTTCCTACAATGAGCAGTTCTTC. It is translated as CASSEYPGFSYNEQFF.